This TCR beta chain was observed in a study of blood T cell repertoires in COVID-19. The protocol was immunoSEQ multiplex PCR, while the TCRdb copy is restricted to in-frame clones and leaves out a portion. This table has roughly 250,000 clones, 70% to 90% appearing once. The V end was cut by 11 bases, the J end by 4 bases, with 20 bases between. This CDR3 is built from 14 residues. Germline V gene lookup returns CDR1 SEHNR and CDR2 FQNEAQ (reference sequence). This sequence was found in a woman aged 40 to 50 with acute COVID-19. Sequenced material: PBMCs or T cells enriched from blood (not recorded which). V and J are TRBV7-9 and TRBJ1-2; TRBD1 might be the D (5 bases). The CDR3 region is CALPKNDRSYGYTF. In nucleotides, the CDR3 is TGTGCCCTGCCTAAAAATGACAGAAGCTATGGCTACACCTTC.